This TCR beta chain stems from a study of blood T cells in healthy people across ages. Through a sample-barcoded 5' primer and a J-beta primer mix, a second PCR was run for roughly 6 to 12 cycles. All samples yielded 2.5 million or more CDR3-containing paired-end reads. MiXCR was run by TCRdb on the 5' RACE reads, yielding one entry per CDR3 protein. The profile shows about 2 million distinct CDR3 sequences, roughly 50% of them singletons. CDR1 and CDR2 from the germline V gene are LGHNA and YNFKEQ. The CDR3 runs to 12 residues. The V segment lost 10 bases and the J segment 4 bases; nucleotides outside the gene matches: 3.

This TCR was recovered from a middle-aged woman in good health. The chain employs TRBV4-2 and TRBJ2-3, with TRBD2 identical over 9 bases. Sequencing input: blood. CDR3 loop: CATGTSSDTQYF. CDR3 sequence (DNA): TGTGCCACCGGGACTAGCTCAGATACGCAGTATTTT.